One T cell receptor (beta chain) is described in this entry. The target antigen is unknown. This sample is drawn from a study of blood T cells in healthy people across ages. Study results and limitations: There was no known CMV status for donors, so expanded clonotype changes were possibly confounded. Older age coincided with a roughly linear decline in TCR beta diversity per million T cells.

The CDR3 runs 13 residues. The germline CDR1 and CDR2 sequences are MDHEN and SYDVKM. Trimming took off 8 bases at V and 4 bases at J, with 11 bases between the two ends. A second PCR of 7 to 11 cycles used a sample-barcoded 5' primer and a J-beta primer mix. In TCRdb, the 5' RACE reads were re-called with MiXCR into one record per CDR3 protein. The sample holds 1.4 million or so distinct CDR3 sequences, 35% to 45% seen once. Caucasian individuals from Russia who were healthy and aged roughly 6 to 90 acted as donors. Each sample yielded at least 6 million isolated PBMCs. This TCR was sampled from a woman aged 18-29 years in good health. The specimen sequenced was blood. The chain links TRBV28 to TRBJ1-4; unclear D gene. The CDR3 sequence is CASARALNEKLFF. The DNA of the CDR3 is TGTGCCAGCGCACGGGCCCTTAATGAAAAACTGTTTTTT.